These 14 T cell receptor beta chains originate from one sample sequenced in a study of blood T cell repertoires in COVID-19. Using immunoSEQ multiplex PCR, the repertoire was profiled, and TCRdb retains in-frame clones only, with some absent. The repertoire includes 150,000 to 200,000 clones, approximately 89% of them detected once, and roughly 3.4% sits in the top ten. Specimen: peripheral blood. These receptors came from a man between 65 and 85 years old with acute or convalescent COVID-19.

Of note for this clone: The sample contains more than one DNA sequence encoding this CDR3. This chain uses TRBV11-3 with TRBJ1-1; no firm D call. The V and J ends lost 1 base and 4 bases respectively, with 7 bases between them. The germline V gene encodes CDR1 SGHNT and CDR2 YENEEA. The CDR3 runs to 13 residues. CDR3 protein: CASSLGPGTEAFF. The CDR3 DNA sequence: TGTGCCAGCAGCTTAGGGCCGGGCACTGAAGCTTTCTTT.

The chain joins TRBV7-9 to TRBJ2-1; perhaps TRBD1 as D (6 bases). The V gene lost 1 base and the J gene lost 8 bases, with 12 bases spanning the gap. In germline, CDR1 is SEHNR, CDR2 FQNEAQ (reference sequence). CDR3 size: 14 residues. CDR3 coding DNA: TGTGCCAGCAGCTTAGTTGAGGGGGTGGATGAGCAGTTCTTC. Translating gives CASSLVEGVDEQFF.

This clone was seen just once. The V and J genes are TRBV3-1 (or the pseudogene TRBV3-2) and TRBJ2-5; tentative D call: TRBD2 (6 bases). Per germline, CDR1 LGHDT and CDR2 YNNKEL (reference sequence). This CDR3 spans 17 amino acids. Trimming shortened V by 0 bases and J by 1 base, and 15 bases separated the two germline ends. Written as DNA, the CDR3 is TGTGCCAGCAGCCAAGATGGTGGAGGGCCCCCCCAAGAGACCCAGTACTTC. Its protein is CASSQDGGGPPQETQYF.

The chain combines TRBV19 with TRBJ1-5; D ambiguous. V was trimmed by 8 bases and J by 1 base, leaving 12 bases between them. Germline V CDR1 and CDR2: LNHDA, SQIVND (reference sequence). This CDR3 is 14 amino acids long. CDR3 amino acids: CASSGVGSNQPQHF. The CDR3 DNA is TGTGCCAGTTCCGGGGTAGGAAGCAATCAGCCCCAGCATTTT.

The CDR3 here is CASSPGLSYNEQFF. For the CDR3, the DNA is TGTGCCAGCAGCCCCGGTCTCTCCTACAATGAGCAGTTCTTC. The V gene is TRBV7-9, the J gene TRBJ2-1; D is ambiguous. V was trimmed by 5 bases and J by 0 bases, leaving 8 bases between them. Germline CDR1 and CDR2: SEHNR and FQNEAQ (reference sequence). This CDR3 comprises 14 residues.

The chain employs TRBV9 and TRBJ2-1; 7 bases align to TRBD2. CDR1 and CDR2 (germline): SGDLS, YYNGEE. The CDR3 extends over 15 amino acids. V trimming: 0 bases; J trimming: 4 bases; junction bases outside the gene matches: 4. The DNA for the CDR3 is TGTGCCAGCAGCGTAGGGACTAGTACTTACAATGAGCAGTTCTTC. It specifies CASSVGTSTYNEQFF.

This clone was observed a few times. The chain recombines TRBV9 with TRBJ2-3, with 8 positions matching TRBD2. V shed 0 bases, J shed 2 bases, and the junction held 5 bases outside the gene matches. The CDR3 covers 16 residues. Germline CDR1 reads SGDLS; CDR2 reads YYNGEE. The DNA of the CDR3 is TGTGCCAGCAGCGTAGGGCTAGCGGGCTTCACAGATACGCAGTATTTT. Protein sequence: CASSVGLAGFTDTQYF.

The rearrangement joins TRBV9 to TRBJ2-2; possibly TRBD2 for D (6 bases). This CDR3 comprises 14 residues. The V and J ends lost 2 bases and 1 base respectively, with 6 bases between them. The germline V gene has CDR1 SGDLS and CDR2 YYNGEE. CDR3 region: CASSVGLNTGELFF. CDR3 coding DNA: TGTGCCAGCAGCGTGGGACTGAACACCGGGGAGCTGTTTTTT.

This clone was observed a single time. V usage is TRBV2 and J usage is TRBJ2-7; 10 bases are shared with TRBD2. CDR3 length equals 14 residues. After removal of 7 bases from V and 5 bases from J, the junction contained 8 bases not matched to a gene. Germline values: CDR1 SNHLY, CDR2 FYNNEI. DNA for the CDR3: TGTGCCAGCAAATCAAGCGGGGGGGGCCACGAGCAGTACTTC. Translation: CASKSSGGGHEQYF.

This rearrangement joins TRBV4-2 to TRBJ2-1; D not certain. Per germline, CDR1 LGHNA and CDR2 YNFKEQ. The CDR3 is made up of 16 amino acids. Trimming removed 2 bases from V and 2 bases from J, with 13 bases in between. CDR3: CASSQSIAEAYNEQFF. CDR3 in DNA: TGTGCCAGCAGCCAAAGTATCGCGGAAGCCTACAATGAGCAGTTCTTC.

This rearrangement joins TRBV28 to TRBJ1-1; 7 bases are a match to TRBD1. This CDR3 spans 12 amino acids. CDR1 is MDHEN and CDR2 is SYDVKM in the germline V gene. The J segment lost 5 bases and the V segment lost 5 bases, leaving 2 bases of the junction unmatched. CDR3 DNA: TGTGCCAGCAGTCAGACAGGGACTGAAGCTTTCTTT. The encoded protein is CASSQTGTEAFF.

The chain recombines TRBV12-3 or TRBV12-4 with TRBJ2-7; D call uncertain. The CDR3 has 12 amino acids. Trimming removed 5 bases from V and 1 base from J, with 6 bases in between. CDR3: CASSQFSYEQYF. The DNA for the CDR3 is TGTGCCAGCAGTCAATTTTCCTACGAGCAGTACTTC.

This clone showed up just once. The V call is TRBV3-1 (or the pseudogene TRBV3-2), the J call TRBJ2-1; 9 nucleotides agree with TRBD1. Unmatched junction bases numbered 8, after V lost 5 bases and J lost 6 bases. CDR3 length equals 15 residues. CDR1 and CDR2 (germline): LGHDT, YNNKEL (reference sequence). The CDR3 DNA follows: TGTGCCAGCAGCTTGGCCGGGACAGGGATCAATGAGCAGTTCTTC. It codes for CASSLAGTGINEQFF.

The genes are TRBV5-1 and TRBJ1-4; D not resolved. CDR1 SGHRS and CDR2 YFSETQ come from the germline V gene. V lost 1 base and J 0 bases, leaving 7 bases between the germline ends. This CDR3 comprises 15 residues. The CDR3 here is CASSLRGATNEKLFF. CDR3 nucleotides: TGCGCCAGCAGCTTGAGAGGAGCAACTAATGAAAAACTGTTTTTT.